The text below deals with one T cell receptor (beta chain). Trimming took 5 bases from V and 3 from J; bases not matched to a gene: 6. The length of the CDR3 is 14 residues. CDR1 and CDR2 (germline): SEHNR, FQNEAQ (reference sequence). This sample was included in a study of blood T cell repertoires in COVID-19. Study information: Samples representing acute and convalescent COVID-19 were sourced from the United States, Italy and Spain.

Produced via immunoSEQ multiplex PCR; TCRdb's table is partial and in-frame only. The table shows some 120,000 clones, with roughly 88% occurring only once. The chain combines TRBV7-9 with TRBJ2-7, with 8 bases lining up with TRBD1. Sequencing was done on a sample of peripheral blood. This receptor was obtained from a human donor in a cohort sampled during active COVID-19. This chain's CDR3 is CASSAGQGVYEQYF. The CDR3 DNA is TGTGCCAGCAGCGCTGGACAGGGAGTCTACGAGCAGTACTTC.